One sample yielded the 6 T cell receptor beta chains listed below, sequenced in a study of Graves' ophthalmopathy and Graves' hyperthyroidism. Researchers took RNA transcripts and amplified TCR beta CDR3 regions from them. After a first-round RT-PCR with HTBI primers, a second-round multiplex PCR was run. Via MiXCR, TCRdb re-called the multiplex PCR reads, giving one row per CDR3 protein. The sample has about 380,000 distinct CDR3 sequences, 15% seen once. The sample taken for sequencing was peripheral blood. These receptors all come from a woman younger than 30 with stable Graves' hyperthyroidism.

This clonotype was observed at least ten times. The chain joins TRBV5-1 to TRBJ2-7; D might be TRBD2 (5 bases). CDR3 length equals 13 residues. Per the germline V gene, CDR1 is SGHRS and CDR2 is YFSETQ. With 1 base removed from V and 9 bases from J, the gap between germline ends came to 14 bases. CDR3 residues: CASSLTGGFGQYF. CDR3 DNA sequence: TGCGCCAGCAGCTTGACCGGAGGCTTTGGGCAGTACTTC. The whole variable domain, remainder taken from reference TRBV5-1 and TRBJ2-7, is KAGVTQTPRYLIKTRGQQVTLSCSPISGHRSVSWYQQTPGQGLQFLFEYFSETQRNKGNFPGRFSGRQFSNSRSEMNVSTLELGDSALYLCASSLTGGFGQYFGPGTRLTVT.

As regards this clonotype: A clone one base away is much larger, so this may be a read error. The V and J genes are TRBV5-1 and TRBJ1-1; TRBD1 matches 7 bases. This CDR3 has 13 residues. Germline V gene data show CDR1 as SGHRS and CDR2 as YFSETQ. CDR3 in amino acids: CVSSPGQSLEAFF. The CDR3 bases are TGCGTCAGCAGCCCGGGACAGTCCCTTGAAGCTTTCTTT.

This clonotype was counted many times. The chain recombines TRBV27 with TRBJ2-5; no firm D call. Germline assignment: CDR1 MNHEY and CDR2 SMNVEV (reference sequence). This CDR3 contains 13 residues. Trimming removed 5 bases from V and 2 bases from J, with 9 bases in between. The CDR3 sequence is CASSDGLQETQYF. As DNA, the CDR3 is TGTGCCAGCAGTGACGGCCTACAAGAGACCCAGTACTTC.

This clonotype appeared many times. In DNA form, the CDR3 reads TGCGCCAGCAGCTTGGATACGAACACTGAAGCTTTCTTT. Residues: CASSLDTNTEAFF. The chain recombines TRBV5-1 with TRBJ1-1; D is unclear. The CDR3 consists of 13 residues. The germline V and J ends were trimmed by 0 bases and 1 base, with 4 bases remaining between them. Germline V gene data show CDR1 as SGHRS and CDR2 as YFSETQ.

This clonotype was seen many times. The chain carries TRBV7-2 and TRBJ1-1; TRBD1 matches 10 bases. The CDR3 consists of 14 residues. V was clipped by 10 bases and J by 3 bases; unmatched bases: 8. Per germline, CDR1 SGHTA and CDR2 FQGNSA. This chain's CDR3 is CATGKDRGDTEAFF. CDR3 nucleotide sequence: TGTGCCACTGGAAAGGACAGGGGGGACACTGAAGCTTTCTTT. Supplemented by reference TRBV7-2 and TRBJ1-1, the full variable domain reads GAGVSQSPSNKVTEKGKDVELRCDPISGHTALYWYRQSLGQGLEFLIYFQGNSAPDKSGLPSDRFSAERTGGSVSTLTIQRTQQEDSAVYLCATGKDRGDTEAFFGQGTRLTVV.

This clonotype was seen ten or more times. The rearrangement joins TRBV12-3 or TRBV12-4 to TRBJ2-7; no reliable D call. V lost 2 bases to trimming and J lost 3 bases, with 14 bases between them. This CDR3 comprises 15 residues. The CDR3 sequence: CASSLFGSGDYEQYF. DNA of the CDR3: TGTGCCAGCAGTTTATTTGGTAGTGGGGACTACGAGCAGTACTTC.